This T cell receptor beta chain was identified during a study of blood T cell repertoires in COVID-19. Study-level information: The cDNA or gDNA used as material had been derived from T cells, B-cell-depleted T cells, or PBMCs.

This clone turned up a few times. The CDR3 has 14 amino acids. V was shortened by 6 bases and J by 0 bases, with 9 bases between the two germline ends. The V gene's germline CDR1 is MDHEN and CDR2 SYDVKM. How the authors handled the data: Estimates of nucleated cell counts were drawn from the amplification of reference gene primers. Sequencing used immunoSEQ multiplex PCR; TCRdb keeps in-frame clones, though not all of them. V and J calls plus clone size are reproduced from that table; the DNA served to infer D and trimming. The sample holds approximately 220,000 clones, 84% seen once. Membership in each cohort depended on participant-reported clinical history. Recovered status in Cohort 3 required two negative PCRs, clearance, or symptom resolution.

The J gene is TRBJ1-5, the V gene TRBV28, with no clear D. This receptor was identified in a woman between 40 and 55 years old who had recovered from COVID-19. Sequencing was done on a sample of PBMCs or T cells enriched from blood (not recorded which). CDR3 sequence (DNA): TGTGCCAGCAGAAGCTTTTCTAGCAATCAGCCCCAGCATTTT. It codes for CASRSFSSNQPQHF.